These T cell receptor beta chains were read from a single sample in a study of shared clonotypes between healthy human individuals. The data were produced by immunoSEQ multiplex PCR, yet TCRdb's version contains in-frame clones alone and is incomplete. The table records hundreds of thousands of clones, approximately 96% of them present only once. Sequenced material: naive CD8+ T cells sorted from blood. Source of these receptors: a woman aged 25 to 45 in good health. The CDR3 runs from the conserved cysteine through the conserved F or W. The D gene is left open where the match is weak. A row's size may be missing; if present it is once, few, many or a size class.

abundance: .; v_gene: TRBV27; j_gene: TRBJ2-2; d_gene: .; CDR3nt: TGTGCCAGCAGTAGTACCGGGGAGCTGTTTTTT; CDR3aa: CASSSTGELFF
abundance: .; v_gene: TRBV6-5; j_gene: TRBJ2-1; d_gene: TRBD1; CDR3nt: TGTGCCACCTCCGGGACAGGCGTTTATGAGCAGTTCTTC; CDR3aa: CATSGTGVYEQFF
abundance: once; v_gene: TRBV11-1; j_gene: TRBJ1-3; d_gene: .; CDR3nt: TGTGCCAGCAGCTACGGAAGGGTTGGAAACACCATATATTTT; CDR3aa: CASSYGRVGNTIYF
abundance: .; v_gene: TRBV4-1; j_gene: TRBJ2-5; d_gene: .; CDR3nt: TGCGCCAGCAGCCTTGACAGAGAAGAGACCCAGTACTTC; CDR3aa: CASSLDREETQYF
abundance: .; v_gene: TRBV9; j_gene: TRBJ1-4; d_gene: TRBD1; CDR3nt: TGTGCCAGCAGCGCCCAACAGGGGGGGGAAAAACTGTTTTTT; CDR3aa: CASSAQQGGEKLFF
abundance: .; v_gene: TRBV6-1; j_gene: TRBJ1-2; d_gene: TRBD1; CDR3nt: TGTGCCAGCAGTGAGAACCCGACAGGGGTCCTCCCCTACTATGGCTACACCTTC; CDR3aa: CASSENPTGVLPYYGYTF
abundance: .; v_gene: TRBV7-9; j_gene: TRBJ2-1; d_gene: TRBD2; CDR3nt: TGTGCCAGCAGCTCCCGACTAGCCCAGTCTGAGCAGTTCTTC; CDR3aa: CASSSRLAQSEQFF
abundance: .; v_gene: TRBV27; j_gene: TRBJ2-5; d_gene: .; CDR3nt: TGTGCCAGCAGTCAAGGGGGACTTCCCCAGTACTTC; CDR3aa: CASSQGGLPQYF
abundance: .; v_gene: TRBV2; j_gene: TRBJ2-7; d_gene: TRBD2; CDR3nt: TGTGCCACCATAGCGGGAGGACCCTACGAGCAGTACTTC; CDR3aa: CATIAGGPYEQYF
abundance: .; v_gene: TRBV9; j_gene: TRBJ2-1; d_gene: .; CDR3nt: TGTGCCAGCAGCGTAGAAGGGGTCTCCTACAATGAGCAGTTCTTC; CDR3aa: CASSVEGVSYNEQFF
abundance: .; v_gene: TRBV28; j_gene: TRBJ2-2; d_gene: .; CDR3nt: TGTGCCAAAACACGGGAATTTACCCACACCGGGGAGCTGTTTTTT; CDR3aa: CAKTREFTHTGELFF
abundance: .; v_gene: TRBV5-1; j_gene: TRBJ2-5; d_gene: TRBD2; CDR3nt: TGCGCCAGCAGCTTGGACGGGACTAGTAGAGAGACCCAGTACTTC; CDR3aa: CASSLDGTSRETQYF
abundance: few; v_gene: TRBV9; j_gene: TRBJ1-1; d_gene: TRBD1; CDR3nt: TGTGCCAGCAGCGTACTCCGGGAGGGGGCCACTGAAGCTTTCTTT; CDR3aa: CASSVLREGATEAFF
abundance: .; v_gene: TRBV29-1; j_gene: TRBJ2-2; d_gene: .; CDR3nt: TGCAGCGCCCTGGGGCCCGGGGAGCTGTTTTTT; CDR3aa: CSALGPGELFF
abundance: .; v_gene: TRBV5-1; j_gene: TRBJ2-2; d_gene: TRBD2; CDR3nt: TGCGCCAGTGGGGCTAGCGGGAGGCATGTCGGGGAGCTGTTTTTT; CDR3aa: CASGASGRHVGELFF
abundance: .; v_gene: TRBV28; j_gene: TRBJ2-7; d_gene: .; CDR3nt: TGTGCCAGCAGTTACTCCCTACGGGGAGCGGGCGGCTCCTACGAGCAGTACTTC; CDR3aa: CASSYSLRGAGGSYEQYF
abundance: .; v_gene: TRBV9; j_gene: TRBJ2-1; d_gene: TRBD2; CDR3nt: TGTGCCAGCAGCGCACTAGCGGGAGGGGCGGGCCACAATGAGCAGTTCTTC; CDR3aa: CASSALAGGAGHNEQFF
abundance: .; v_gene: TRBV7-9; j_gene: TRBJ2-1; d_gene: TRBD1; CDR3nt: TGTGCCAGCAGCTTAGGGGGCAGGGGGAATGAGCAGTTCTTC; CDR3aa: CASSLGGRGNEQFF
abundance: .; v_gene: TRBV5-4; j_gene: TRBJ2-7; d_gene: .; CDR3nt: TGTGCCAGCAGCTTCCCCGGGACAACCTACGAGCAGTACTTC; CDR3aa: CASSFPGTTYEQYF
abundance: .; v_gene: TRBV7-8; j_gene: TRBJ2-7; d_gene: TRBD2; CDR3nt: TGTGCCAGCAGCGCTCCTCCGAGTACAAGGCGACTAGCGGAATTCTACGAGCAGTACTTC; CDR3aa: CASSAPPSTRRLAEFYEQYF
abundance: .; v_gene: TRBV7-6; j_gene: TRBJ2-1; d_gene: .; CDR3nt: TGTGCCAGCAGCAGCAGGGTCGATGAGCAGTTCTTC; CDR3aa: CASSSRVDEQFF
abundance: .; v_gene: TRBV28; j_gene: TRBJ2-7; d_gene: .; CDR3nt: TGTGCCAGCAGGTACCGGGATCCTCGCTACGAGCAGTACTTC; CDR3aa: CASRYRDPRYEQYF
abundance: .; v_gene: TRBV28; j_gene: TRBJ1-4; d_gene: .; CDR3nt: TGTGCCAGCAGTTTCAGCGGAGCAACTAATGAAAAACTGTTTTTT; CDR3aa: CASSFSGATNEKLFF
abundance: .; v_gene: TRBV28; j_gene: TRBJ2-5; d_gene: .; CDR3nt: TGTGCCAGCAGTTCACCTTTCCGGGACGGCCAAGAGACCCAGTACTTC; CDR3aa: CASSSPFRDGQETQYF
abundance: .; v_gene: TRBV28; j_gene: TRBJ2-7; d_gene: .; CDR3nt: TGTGCCAGCAGTTTATCGGGGCCTGAATACGAGCAGTACTTC; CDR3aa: CASSLSGPEYEQYF
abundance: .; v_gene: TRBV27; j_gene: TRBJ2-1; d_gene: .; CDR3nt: TGTGCCAGCAGTTTACTAGCACCAGGGCCCTCGGGCAATGAGCAGTTCTTC; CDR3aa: CASSLLAPGPSGNEQFF
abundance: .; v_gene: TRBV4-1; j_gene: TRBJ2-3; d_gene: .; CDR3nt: TGCGCCAGCAGGCAATACCTTAGCGGACCTGGGGATACGCAGTATTTT; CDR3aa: CASRQYLSGPGDTQYF
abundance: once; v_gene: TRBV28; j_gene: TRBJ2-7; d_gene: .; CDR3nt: TGTGCCAGCAATCTTGCCAGAACCTACGAGCAGTACTTC; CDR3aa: CASNLARTYEQYF
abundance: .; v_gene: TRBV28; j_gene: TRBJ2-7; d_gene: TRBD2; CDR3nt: TGTGCCAGCAGTTGGGCTAGCGGCTACGAGCAGTACTTC; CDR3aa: CASSWASGYEQYF
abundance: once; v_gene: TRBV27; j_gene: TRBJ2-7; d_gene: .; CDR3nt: TGTGCCAGCAGTTTAGGAGCTTCCTACGAGCAGTACTTC; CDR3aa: CASSLGASYEQYF
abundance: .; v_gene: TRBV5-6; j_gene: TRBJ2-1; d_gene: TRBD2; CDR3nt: TGTGCCAGCAGCGGCCGGACTAGCGGGCCCTCCTACAATGAGCAGTTCTTC; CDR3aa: CASSGRTSGPSYNEQFF
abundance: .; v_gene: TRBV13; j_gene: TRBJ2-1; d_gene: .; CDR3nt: TGTGCCAGCAGCTTAGGAAACTCAATAGTTGCCTATGAGCAGTTCTTC; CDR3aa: CASSLGNSIVAYEQFF
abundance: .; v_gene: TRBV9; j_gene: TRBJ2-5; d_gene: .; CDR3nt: TGTGCCAGCAGCGATTCTTCTTGGGGGGTAGAGACCCAGTACTTC; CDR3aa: CASSDSSWGVETQYF
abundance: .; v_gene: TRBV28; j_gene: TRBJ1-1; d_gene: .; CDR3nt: TGTGCCAGCAGTTTAACCCAGGGTCGGGCGGCTGAAGCTTTCTTT; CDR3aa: CASSLTQGRAAEAFF
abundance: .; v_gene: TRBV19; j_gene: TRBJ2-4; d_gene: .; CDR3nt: TGTGCCAGACGACGCGGGGGCGCGGCCAAAAACATTCAGTACTTC; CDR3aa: CARRRGGAAKNIQYF
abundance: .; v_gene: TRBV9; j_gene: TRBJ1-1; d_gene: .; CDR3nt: TGTGCCAGCAGCGAGGGGGGGAATGAAGCTTTCTTT; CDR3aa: CASSEGGNEAFF
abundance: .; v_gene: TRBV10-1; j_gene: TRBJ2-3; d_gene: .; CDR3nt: TGCGCCAGCAGTGAGTCCTTGGCTGTAAGCACAGATACGCAGTATTTT; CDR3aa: CASSESLAVSTDTQYF
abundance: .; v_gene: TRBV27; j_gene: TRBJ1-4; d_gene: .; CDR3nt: TGTGCCAGCAGTTTATTTAGTGACAATGAAAAACTGTTTTTT; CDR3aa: CASSLFSDNEKLFF
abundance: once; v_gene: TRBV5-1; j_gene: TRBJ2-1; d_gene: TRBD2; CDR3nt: TGCGCCAGCAGCTTGGGTAGGGTCCGGCTAGCGGGCGCCTACAATGAGCAGTTCTTC; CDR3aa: CASSLGRVRLAGAYNEQFF
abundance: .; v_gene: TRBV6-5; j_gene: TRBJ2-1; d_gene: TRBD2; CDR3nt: TGTGCCAGCATTAGACTAGCGGGTGACAATGAGCAGTTCTTC; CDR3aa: CASIRLAGDNEQFF
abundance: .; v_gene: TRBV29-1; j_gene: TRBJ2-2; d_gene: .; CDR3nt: TGCAGTGCGACCAGGGGAGACACCGGGGAGCTGTTTTTT; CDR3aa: CSATRGDTGELFF
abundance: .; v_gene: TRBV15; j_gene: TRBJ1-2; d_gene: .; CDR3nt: TGTGCCACCAGCAGAGATCGCACTGGCTACACCTTC; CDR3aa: CATSRDRTGYTF
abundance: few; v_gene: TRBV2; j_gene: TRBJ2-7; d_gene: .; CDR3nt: TGTGCCAGCTTGGGGCAGGGTCACTACGAGCAGTACTTC; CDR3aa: CASLGQGHYEQYF
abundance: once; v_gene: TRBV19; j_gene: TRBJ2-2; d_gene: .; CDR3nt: TGTGCCAGTAACAGACTGAATTACATAAACGCGAACACCGGGGAGCTGTTTTTT; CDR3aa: CASNRLNYINANTGELFF
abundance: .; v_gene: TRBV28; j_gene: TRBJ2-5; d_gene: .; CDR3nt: TGTGCCAGCAACCCCGGTGGGGCGACCCAGTACTTC; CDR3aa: CASNPGGATQYF
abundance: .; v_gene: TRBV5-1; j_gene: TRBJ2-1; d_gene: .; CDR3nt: TGCGCCAGCAGCTTGGTACCCAGAAGCTGGGAAGAGAACGACAATGAGCAGTTCTTC; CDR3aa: CASSLVPRSWEENDNEQFF
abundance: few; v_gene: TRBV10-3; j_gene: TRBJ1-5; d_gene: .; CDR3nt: TGTGCCATCAGTGAGACGGATAGCAATCAGCCCCAGCATTTT; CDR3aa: CAISETDSNQPQHF
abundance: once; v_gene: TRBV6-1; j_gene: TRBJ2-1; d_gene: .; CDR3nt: TGTGCCAGCAGTGAGGGACCATTCTCCTACAATGAGCAGTTCTTC; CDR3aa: CASSEGPFSYNEQFF
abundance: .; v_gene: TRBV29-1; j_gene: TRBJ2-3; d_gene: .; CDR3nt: TGCAGCGCCGAGGTCTACCGGGTAATAGACACAGATACGCAGTATTTT; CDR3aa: CSAEVYRVIDTDTQYF
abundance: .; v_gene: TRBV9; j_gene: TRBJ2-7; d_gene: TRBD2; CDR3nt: TGTGCCAGCAGCGATAAGACTAGCGGGATCGAGGAGCAGTACTTC; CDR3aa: CASSDKTSGIEEQYF
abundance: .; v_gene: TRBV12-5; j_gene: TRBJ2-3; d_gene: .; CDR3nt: TGTGCTAGTGGTTTGGCACCCGGAGTGCTTAGCGGCACAGATACGCAGTATTTT; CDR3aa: CASGLAPGVLSGTDTQYF
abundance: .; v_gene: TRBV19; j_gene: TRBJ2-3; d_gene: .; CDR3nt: TGTGCCAGTAGTATGGCTCAGGGTAGCACAGATACGCAGTATTTT; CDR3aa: CASSMAQGSTDTQYF
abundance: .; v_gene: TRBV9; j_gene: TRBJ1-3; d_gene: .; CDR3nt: TGTGCCAGCAGCGTAGGTCTGGGGGGAAACACCATATATTTT; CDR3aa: CASSVGLGGNTIYF